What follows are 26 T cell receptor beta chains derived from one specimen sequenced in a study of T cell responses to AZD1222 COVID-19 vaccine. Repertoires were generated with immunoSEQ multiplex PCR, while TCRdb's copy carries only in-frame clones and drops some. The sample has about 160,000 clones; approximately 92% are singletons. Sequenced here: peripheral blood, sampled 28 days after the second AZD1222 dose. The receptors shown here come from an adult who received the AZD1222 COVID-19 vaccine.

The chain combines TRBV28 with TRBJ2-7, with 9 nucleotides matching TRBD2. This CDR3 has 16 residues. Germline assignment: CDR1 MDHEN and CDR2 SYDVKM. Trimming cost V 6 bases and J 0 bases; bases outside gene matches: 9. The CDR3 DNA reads TGTGCCAGCAGCACCATGCTAGCGGGAACCTCCTACGAGCAGTACTTC. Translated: CASSTMLAGTSYEQYF.

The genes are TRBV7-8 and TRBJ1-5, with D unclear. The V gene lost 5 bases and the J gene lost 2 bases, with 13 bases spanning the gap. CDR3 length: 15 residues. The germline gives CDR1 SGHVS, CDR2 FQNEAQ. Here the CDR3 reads CASSLPGRGNQPQHF. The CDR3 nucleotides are TGTGCCAGCAGCCTTCCAGGTAGGGGCAATCAGCCCCAGCATTTT.

In DNA form, the CDR3 reads TGTGCCAGCAGCTTAGGTCCAGCGGGAGGGCGGGAGACCCAGTACTTC. Protein product: CASSLGPAGGRETQYF. The V call is TRBV7-2, the J call TRBJ2-5; TRBD2 aligns across 10 bases. The CDR3 has 16 residues. J gave up 5 bases and V 1 base, and 7 bases lay outside the gene matches. Germline V gene lookup returns CDR1 SGHTA and CDR2 FQGNSA.

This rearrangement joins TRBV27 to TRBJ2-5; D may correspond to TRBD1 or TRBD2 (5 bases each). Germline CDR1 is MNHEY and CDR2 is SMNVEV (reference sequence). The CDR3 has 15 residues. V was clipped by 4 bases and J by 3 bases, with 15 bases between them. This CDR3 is CASSSRENGKETQYF. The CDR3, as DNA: TGTGCCAGCAGTTCCAGGGAGAACGGGAAAGAGACCCAGTACTTC.

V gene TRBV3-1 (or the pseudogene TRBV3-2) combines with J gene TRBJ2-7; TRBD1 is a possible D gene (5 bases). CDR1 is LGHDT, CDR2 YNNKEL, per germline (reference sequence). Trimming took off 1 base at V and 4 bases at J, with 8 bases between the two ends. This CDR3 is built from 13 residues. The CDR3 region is CASSQGQGYEQYF. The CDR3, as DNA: TGTGCCAGCAGCCAAGGGCAGGGTTACGAGCAGTACTTC.

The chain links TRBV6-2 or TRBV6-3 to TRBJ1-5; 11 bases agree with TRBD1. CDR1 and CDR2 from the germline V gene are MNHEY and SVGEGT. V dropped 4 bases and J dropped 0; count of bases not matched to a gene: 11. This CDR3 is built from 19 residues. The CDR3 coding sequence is TGTGCCAGCAGTTCCTCCGGGACAGGGGGAGTATATAGCAATCAGCCCCAGCATTTT. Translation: CASSSSGTGGVYSNQPQHF.

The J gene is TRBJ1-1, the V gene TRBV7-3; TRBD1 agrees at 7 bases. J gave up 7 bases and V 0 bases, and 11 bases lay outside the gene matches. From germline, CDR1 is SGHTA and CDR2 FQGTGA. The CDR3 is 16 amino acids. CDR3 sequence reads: CASSLTRQGEVGEAFF. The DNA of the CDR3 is TGTGCCAGCAGCTTAACGCGGCAGGGGGAGGTTGGTGAAGCTTTCTTT.

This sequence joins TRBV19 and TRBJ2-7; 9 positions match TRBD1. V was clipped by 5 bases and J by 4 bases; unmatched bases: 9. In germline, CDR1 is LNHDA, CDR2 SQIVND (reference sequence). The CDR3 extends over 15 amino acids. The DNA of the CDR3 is TGTGCCAGTAGTTCACCGGGACAGGGACTATACGAGCAGTACTTC. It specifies CASSSPGQGLYEQYF.

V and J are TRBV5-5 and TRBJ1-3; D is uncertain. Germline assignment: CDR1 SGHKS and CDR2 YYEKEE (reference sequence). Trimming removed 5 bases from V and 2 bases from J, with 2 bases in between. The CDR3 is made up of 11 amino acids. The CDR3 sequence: CASRAGNTIYF. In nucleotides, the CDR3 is TGTGCCAGCAGGGCTGGAAACACCATATATTTT.

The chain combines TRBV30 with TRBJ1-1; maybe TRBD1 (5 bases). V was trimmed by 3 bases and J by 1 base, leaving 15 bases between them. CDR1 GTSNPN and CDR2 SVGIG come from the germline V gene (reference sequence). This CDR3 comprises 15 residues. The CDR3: CAWSPPYTGNTEAFF. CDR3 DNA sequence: TGTGCCTGGAGCCCCCCCTATACAGGGAACACTGAAGCTTTCTTT.

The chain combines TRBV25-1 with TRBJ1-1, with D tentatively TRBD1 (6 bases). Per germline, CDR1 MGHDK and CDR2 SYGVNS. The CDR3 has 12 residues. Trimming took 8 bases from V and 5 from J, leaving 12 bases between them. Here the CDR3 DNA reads TGTGCCAGCGGCAGGGGTCGAACTGAAGCTTTCTTT. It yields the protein CASGRGRTEAFF.

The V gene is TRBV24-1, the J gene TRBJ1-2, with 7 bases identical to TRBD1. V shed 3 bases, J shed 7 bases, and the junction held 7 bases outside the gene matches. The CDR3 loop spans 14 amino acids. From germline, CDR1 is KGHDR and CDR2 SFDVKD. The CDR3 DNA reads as TGTGCCACCAGTGATCGACAGGGTATCTTTGGCTACACCTTC. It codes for CATSDRQGIFGYTF.

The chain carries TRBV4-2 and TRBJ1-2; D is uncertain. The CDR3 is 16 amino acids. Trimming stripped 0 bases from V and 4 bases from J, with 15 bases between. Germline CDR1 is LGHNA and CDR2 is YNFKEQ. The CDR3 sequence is CASSQDLYEGSYGYTF. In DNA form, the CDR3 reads TGTGCCAGCAGCCAAGATTTATATGAAGGTAGCTATGGCTACACCTTC.

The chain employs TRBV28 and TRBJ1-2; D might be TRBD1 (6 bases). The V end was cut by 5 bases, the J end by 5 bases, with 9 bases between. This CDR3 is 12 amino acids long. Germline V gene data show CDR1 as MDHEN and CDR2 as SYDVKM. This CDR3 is CASSPGTYGYTF. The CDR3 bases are TGTGCCAGCAGTCCCGGGACATATGGCTACACCTTC.

CDR3 loop: CASSKTQPGQGKGNQPQHF. CDR3 nucleotide sequence: TGTGCCAGCAGCAAAACGCAGCCGGGACAGGGGAAGGGCAATCAGCCCCAGCATTTT. The chain uses TRBV21-1 and TRBJ1-5; TRBD1, the table's D call, lacks a check against the DNA. TRBV21-1 is a pseudogene. The CDR3 runs to 19 residues.

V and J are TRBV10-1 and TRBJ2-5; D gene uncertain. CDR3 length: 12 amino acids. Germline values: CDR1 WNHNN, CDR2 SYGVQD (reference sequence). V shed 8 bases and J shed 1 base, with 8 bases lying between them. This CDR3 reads CASSPGQETQYF. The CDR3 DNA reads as TGCGCCAGCTCCCCAGGCCAAGAGACCCAGTACTTC.

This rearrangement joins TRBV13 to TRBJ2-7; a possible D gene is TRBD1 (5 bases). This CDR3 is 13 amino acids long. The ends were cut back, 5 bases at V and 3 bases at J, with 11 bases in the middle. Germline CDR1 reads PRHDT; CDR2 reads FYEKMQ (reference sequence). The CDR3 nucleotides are TGTGCCAGCAGCCTCAGGGTTAGCTACGAGCAGTACTTC. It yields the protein CASSLRVSYEQYF.

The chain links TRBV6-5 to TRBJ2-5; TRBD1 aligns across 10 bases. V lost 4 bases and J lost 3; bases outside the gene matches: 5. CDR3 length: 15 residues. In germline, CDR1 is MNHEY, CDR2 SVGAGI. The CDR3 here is CASSWSGTGEETQYF. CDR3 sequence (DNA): TGTGCCAGCAGTTGGTCGGGGACAGGGGAAGAGACCCAGTACTTC.

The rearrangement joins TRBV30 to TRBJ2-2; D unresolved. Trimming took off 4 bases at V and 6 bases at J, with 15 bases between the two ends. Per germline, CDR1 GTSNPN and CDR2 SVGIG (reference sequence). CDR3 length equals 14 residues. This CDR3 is CAWTSLGMAGELFF. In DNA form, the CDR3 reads TGTGCCTGGACCTCCCTAGGGATGGCCGGGGAGCTGTTTTTT.

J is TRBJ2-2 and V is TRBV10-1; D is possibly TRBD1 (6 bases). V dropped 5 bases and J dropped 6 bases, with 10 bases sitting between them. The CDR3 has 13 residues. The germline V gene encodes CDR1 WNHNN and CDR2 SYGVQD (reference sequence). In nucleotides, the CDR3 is TGCGCCAGCAGTTCAGGGGTTGCCGGGGAGCTGTTTTTT. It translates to CASSSGVAGELFF.

The CDR3 protein is CASSYGRDFKYEQYF. CDR3 bases: TGTGCCAGCAGTTACGGACGGGACTTTAAATACGAGCAGTACTTC. The chain employs TRBV6-5 and TRBJ2-7, with D tentatively TRBD2 (6 bases). The germline CDR1 and CDR2 sequences are MNHEY and SVGAGI. The germline V and J ends were trimmed by 2 bases and 4 bases, with 15 bases remaining between them. This CDR3 has 15 residues.

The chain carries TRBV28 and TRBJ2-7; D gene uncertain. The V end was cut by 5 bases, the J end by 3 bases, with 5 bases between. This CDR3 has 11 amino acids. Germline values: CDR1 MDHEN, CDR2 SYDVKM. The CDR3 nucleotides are TGTGCCAGCAGTATATACTACGAGCAGTACTTC. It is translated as CASSIYYEQYF.

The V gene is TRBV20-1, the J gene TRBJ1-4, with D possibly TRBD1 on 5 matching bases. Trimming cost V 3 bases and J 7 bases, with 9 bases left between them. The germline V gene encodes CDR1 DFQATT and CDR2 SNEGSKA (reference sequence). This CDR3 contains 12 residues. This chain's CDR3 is CSASQGGEKLFF. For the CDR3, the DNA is TGCAGTGCTAGTCAGGGTGGTGAAAAACTGTTTTTT.

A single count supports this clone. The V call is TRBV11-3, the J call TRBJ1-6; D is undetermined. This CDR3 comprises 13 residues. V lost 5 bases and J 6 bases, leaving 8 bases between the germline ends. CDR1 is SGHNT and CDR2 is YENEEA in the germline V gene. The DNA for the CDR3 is TGTGCCAGCAGCCCACGCTCTAATTCACCCCTCCACTTT. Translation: CASSPRSNSPLHF.

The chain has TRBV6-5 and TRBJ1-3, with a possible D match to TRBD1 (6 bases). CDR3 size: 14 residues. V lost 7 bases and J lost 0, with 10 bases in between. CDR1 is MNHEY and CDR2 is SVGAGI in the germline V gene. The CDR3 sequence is CASIADSSGNTIYF. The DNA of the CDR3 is TGTGCCAGCATCGCGGACAGCTCTGGAAACACCATATATTTT.

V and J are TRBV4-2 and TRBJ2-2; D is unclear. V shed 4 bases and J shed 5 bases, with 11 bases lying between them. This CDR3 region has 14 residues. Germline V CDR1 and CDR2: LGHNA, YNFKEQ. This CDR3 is CASSRERKTGELFF. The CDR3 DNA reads TGTGCCAGCAGCCGTGAAAGGAAGACCGGGGAGCTGTTTTTT.